This T cell receptor (beta chain) was retrieved from a study of shared clonotypes between healthy human individuals. Study observations and caveats: Non-shared clonotypes displayed generation probabilities falling below those of clonotypes present in all four donors.

The CDR3 runs to 13 residues. CDR1 is SEHNR and CDR2 is FQNEAQ in the germline V gene (reference sequence). With 3 bases removed from V and 7 bases from J, the gap between germline ends came to 10 bases. Concerning this clone: Its antigen remains unidentified.

TCRdb's copy holds only in-frame clones and misses some; the assay was immunoSEQ multiplex PCR. Of some 2 million clones listed, 95% are singletons. Material: naive CD4+ T cells sorted from blood. Regarding subset: CD45RA+ positively selected. This TCR was sampled from a man aged 18 to 35 in good health. V is TRBV7-9 and J is TRBJ2-1; D may be TRBD1 (6 bases). CDR3 protein: CASSFTGKNEQFF. The CDR3 bases are TGTGCCAGCAGCTTTACAGGGAAGAATGAGCAGTTCTTC.